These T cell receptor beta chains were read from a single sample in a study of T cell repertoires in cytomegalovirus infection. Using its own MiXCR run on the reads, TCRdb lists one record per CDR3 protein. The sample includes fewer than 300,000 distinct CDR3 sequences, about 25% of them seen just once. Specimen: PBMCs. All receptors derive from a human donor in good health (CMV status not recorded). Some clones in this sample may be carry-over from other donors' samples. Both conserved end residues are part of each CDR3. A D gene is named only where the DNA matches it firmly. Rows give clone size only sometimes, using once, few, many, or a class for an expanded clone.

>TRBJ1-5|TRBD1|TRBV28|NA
TGTGCCAGCAGCCCCCGGACAGGGTTGGGGGGTCAGCCCCAGCATTTT
CASSPRTGLGGQPQHF
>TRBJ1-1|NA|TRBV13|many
TGTGCCAGCAGCTTGGGGGGACGCACTGAAGCTTTCTTT
CASSLGGRTEAFF
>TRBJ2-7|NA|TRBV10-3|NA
TGTGCCATCAGTTCTTACCCCGCGAGTCGCAAGAAGCAGTACTTC
CAISSYPASRKKQYF
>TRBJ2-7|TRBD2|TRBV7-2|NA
TGTGCCAGCAGCCCAACGGGACTAGCGGGCTACGAGCAGTACTTC
CASSPTGLAGYEQYF
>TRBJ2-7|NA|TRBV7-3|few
TGTGCCAGCAGTCCCGACAGGACGAGCGAGCAGTACTTC
CASSPDRTSEQYF
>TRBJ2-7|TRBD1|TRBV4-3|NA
TGCGCCAGCAGCCAAGGGTCGCAGGGGGTTATCTACGAGCAGTACTTC
CASSQGSQGVIYEQYF
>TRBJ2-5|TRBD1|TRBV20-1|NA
TGCAGTGCTGGGGACAGGGGGAAAGAGACCCAGTACTTC
CSAGDRGKETQYF
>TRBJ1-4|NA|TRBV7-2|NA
TGTGCCAGCAGCGGCACCGCCGGTGGGCTGTTTTTT
CASSGTAGGLFF
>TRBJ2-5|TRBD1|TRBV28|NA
TGTGCCAGCAGTTTATATCGGGGACAGGGGGCGTCCGGAGAGACCCAGTACTTC
CASSLYRGQGASGETQYF
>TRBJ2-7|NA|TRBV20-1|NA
TGCAGTGGCGCGGACAGACGGTACGAGCAGTACTTC
CSGADRRYEQYF
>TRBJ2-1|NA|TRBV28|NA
TGTGCCAGCAGTTCGCCTTACGATGAGCAGTTCTTC
CASSSPYDEQFF
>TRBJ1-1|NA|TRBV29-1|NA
TGCAGCGCACAAAAAGGGGGGGTGAACACTGAAGCTTTCTTT
CSAQKGGVNTEAFF
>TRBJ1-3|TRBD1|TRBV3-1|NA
TGTGCCAGCAGTCGTACAGGGGGCTCTGGAAACACCATATATTTT
CASSRTGGSGNTIYF
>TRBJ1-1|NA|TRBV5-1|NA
TGCGCCAGCAGCTTGATATCGGGGGGGGGTGAAGCTTTCTTT
CASSLISGGGEAFF
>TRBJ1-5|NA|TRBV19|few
TGTGCCACTAAGGATTATAGCAATCAGCCCCAGCATTTT
CATKDYSNQPQHF
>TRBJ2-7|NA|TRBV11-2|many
TGTGCCAGCAGCTTCCGGGACCGTGGTGGAGGGTACGAGCAGTACTTC
CASSFRDRGGGYEQYF
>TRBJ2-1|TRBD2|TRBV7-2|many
TGTGCCAGCAGCTCCGGGCGGGGGAGCGGGAGGTACAATGAGCAGTTCTTC
CASSSGRGSGRYNEQFF
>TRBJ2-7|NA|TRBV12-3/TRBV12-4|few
TGTGCCAGCAGCCGGAGCTTGGGGCCAGGAACCTTAAACTCCTACGAGCAGTACTTC
CASSRSLGPGTLNSYEQYF
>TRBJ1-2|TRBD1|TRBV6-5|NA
TGTGCCAGCAGTTACCGGGACAGGGATTCTGGCTACACCTTC
CASSYRDRDSGYTF
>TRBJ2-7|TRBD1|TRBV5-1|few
TGCGCCAGCAGCTTTGGGGGAAGACAGGGGGGTTTCTACGAGCAGTACTTC
CASSFGGRQGGFYEQYF
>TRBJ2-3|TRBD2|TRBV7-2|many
TGTGCCAGCAGCTTAGGGCGGGGGGGCGGAGATACGCAGTATTTT
CASSLGRGGGDTQYF
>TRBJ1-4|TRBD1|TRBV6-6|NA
TGTGCCAGCAGATTGTTACAGGGGGGCGAAAAACTGTTTTTT
CASRLLQGGEKLFF
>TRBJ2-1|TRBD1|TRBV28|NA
TGTGCCAGCAGTCCGGACAGGCCCTACAATGAGCAGTTCTTC
CASSPDRPYNEQFF
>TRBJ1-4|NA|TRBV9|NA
TGTGCCAGCAGCGTCGGGAGTGGGGCTAATGAAAAACTGTTTTTT
CASSVGSGANEKLFF
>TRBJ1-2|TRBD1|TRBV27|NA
TGTGCCAGCAGCCGAAGGGAGGACAGGCGTGGCTACACCTTC
CASSRREDRRGYTF
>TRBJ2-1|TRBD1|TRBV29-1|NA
TGCAGCGTCCGCGGACAGGGGGCCGGCGAGCAGTTCTTC
CSVRGQGAGEQFF
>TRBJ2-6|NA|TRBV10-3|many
TGTGCCATCAGTGACAGGGGAGGCACTGGGGCCAACGTCCTGACTTTC
CAISDRGGTGANVLTF
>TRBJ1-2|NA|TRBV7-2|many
TGTGCCAGCAGCTTAGCGCCAGGGGATAACTATGGCTACACCTTC
CASSLAPGDNYGYTF
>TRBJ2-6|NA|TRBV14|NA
TGTGCCAGCAGCCAGTGGAGGACAGGGAGGGCCTATGGTGGGGCCAACGTCCTGACTTTC
CASSQWRTGRAYGGANVLTF